The table lists the clone carrying this TCR beta chain with a count of one. Its antigen is as yet unknown. This entry is derived from a study of T cells in Graves' hyperthyroidism and ophthalmopathy. RNA transcripts provided the source from which TCR beta CDR3 regions were amplified. First-round RT-PCR of the TCR CDR3 relied on the HTBI primer set. TCRdb re-derived calls from the multiplex PCR reads in MiXCR, one entry per CDR3 protein. The table includes about 700,000 distinct CDR3 sequences, 45% detected once. General study results and limits: Among thyroid clonotypes expanded above 0.001, most also appeared in blood.

Researchers barred patients who had uncontrolled infection, other autoimmune disease, pregnancy or lactation. Diagnostic decisions used clinical symptoms, serum thyroxine and TRAb, thyroid ultrasound and orbital computed tomography. The CDR3 length is 12 residues. The V end was cut by 8 bases, the J end by 4 bases, with 14 bases between. Germline V gene sequence: CDR1 SQVTM, CDR2 ANQGSEA. Sequencing was done on a sample of peripheral blood or thyroid tissue (not recorded which). The sequence was obtained from an adult man with Graves' disease, either hyperthyroidism or ophthalmopathy (not recorded which). The J gene is TRBJ1-1, the V gene TRBV29-1, with D possibly TRBD1 on 5 matching bases. The CDR3: CSSLPGRTEAFF. In DNA, the CDR3 is TGCAGCAGTTTGCCGGGGCGCACTGAAGCTTTCTTT.